The clone carrying this T cell receptor beta chain was seen ten or more times. Its antigen is unknown. One entry per CDR3 protein results from TCRdb running MiXCR on the reads. The sample has under 800,000 distinct CDR3 sequences, 20% to 25% seen once; the top ten hold under 8.5%. From germline, CDR1 is SGHTA and CDR2 FQGNSA. Deletions cut 10 bases from V and 8 bases from J, with 20 bases between. The CDR3 has 14 residues. The record originates from a study of T cell repertoires in cytomegalovirus infection. Study outcomes and limitations: Dominating the ex vivo response were TCR beta clonotypes that were CMV-specific and HLA-C-restricted. Adding up the frequency of public TCR beta families identified people who carried CMV plus the relevant HLA.

This receptor was taken from a human donor in good health (CMV status not recorded). Some clones in this sample may be carry-over from other donors' samples. The rearrangement links TRBV7-2 to TRBJ2-2; D is unclear. The specimen was CD8+ T cells from PBMCs. Here the CDR3 reads CAIPWSASPGELFF. DNA of the CDR3: TGTGCCATCCCTTGGTCAGCGTCGCCTGGGGAGCTGTTTTTT.